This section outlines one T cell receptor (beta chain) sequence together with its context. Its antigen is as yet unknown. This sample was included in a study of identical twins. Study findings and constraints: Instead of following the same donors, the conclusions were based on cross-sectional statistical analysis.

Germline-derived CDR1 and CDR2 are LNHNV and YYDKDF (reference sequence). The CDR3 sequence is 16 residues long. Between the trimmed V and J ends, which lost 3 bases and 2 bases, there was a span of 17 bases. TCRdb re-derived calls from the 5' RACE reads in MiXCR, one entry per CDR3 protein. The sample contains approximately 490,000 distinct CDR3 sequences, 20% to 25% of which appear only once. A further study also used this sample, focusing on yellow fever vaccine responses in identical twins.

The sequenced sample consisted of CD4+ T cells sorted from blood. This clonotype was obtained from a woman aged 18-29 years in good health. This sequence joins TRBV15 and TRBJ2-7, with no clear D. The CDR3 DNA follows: TGTGCCACCAGCAGTCGTGGGGTGGCGCTGACCTACGAGCAGTACTTC. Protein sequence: CATSSRGVALTYEQYF.